This TCR beta chain was obtained from a study of blood T cell repertoires in COVID-19. Study-wide background: Some COVID-19 samples were acute and others convalescent; all came from the United States, Italy and Spain. Nucleic acid was either cDNA or gDNA, and it came from T cells, B-cell-depleted T cells, or PBMCs.

Recruits, aged about 18 to 95 years, lived in 24 US areas. The CDR3 covers 16 residues. The germline V gene has CDR1 LNHDA and CDR2 SQIVND (reference sequence). Trimming took 3 bases from V and 5 from J; bases not matched to a gene: 10. As handled by the study authors: Reference gene primer amplification gave estimated nucleated cell counts. TCRdb keeps only in-frame clones here, not all; method: immunoSEQ multiplex PCR. The V and J calls and the clone size are those of that table, but D and trimming were determined from the DNA. The table has fewer than 150,000 clones, about 87% seen once. Input material: PBMCs or T cells enriched from blood (not recorded which). The TCR was taken from a man aged 50-59 years in a cohort exposed to, infected with or recovered from COVID-19 (not recorded which). The rearrangement joins TRBV19 to TRBJ2-5; TRBD1 aligns across 9 bases. The CDR3 DNA sequence: TGTGCCAGTAGTATTTCCGGGACAGGGTGGAGGGAGACCCAGTACTTC. Its protein product is CASSISGTGWRETQYF.